This entry lists 4 T cell receptor beta chains sequenced from one sample in a study of beta chain features in type 1 diabetes. Isolated RNA was reverse transcribed in full, so expressed TCRB transcripts were sequenced. Profiling relied on immunoSEQ multiplex PCR, and the TCRdb table lists in-frame clones only, not all of them. The sample includes 140,000 to 150,000 clones, about 10% seen only once; the top ten take approximately 1.3%. Sequencing was done on a sample of naive CD4+ T cells from blood. The source is a man aged 18-30 years in good health.

This clone was seen a handful of times. V is TRBV19 and J is TRBJ2-7, with 8 bases aligning to TRBD2. Germline V gene data show CDR1 as LNHDA and CDR2 as SQIVND (reference sequence). CDR3 size: 16 residues. V was clipped by 5 bases and J by 2 bases; unmatched bases: 11. This chain's CDR3 is CASSSGGAGVTYEQYF. In DNA form, the CDR3 reads TGTGCCAGTAGTTCCGGTGGAGCGGGGGTGACCTACGAGCAGTACTTC.

The genes are TRBV30 and TRBJ1-6; D is perhaps TRBD1 (5 bases). This CDR3 has 21 amino acids. The germline gives CDR1 GTSNPN, CDR2 SVGIG (reference sequence). V lost 3 bases and J 8 bases, leaving 35 bases between the germline ends. CDR3 nucleotides: TGTGCCTGGAGGGAAATATGGGGACCGGGGGACCCTTTTTTTAGCGATTCACCCCTCCACTTT. As protein: CAWREIWGPGDPFFSDSPLHF.

The rearrangement links TRBV18 to TRBJ2-1; D gene ambiguous. The germline V gene has CDR1 KGHSH and CDR2 LQKENI. The CDR3 extends over 12 amino acids. The germline V and J ends were trimmed by 4 bases and 12 bases, with 13 bases remaining between them. CDR3 in amino acids: CASSLPPGGQFF. DNA for the CDR3: TGTGCCAGCTCACTTCCGCCGGGTGGGCAGTTCTTC.

The chain couples TRBV7-9 to TRBJ2-2; possibly TRBD1 for D (6 bases). The CDR3 consists of 17 residues. Trimming stripped 4 bases from V and 0 bases from J, with 15 bases between. Germline CDR1 is SEHNR and CDR2 is FQNEAQ (reference sequence). CDR3 bases: TGTGCCAGCAGCTCCTATCCGGACAGCACGAACACCGGGGAGCTGTTTTTT. Translating gives CASSSYPDSTNTGELFF.